Listed below are T cell receptor beta chains from one sample, sequenced in a study of control samples from healthy donors and cancer patients. Sequenced by immunoSEQ multiplex PCR; TCRdb stores in-frame clones only, minus some. The data hold around 71,000 clones, with 90% observed a single time. Sequenced sample: PBMCs. The source is a woman in her fifties or sixties with colorectal cancer. Each CDR3 is given with its conserved first and last residue. Fields, in order: V gene, D gene, J gene, clone size, CDR3 protein, CDR3 DNA. A D gene is named only where the DNA matches it firmly. Clone size, where shown, is once, few, many, or a class for clones that have expanded.

TRBV6-5	-	TRBJ2-7	-	CATRNRGSYEQYF	TGTGCCACCCGTAATAGGGGTTCCTACGAGCAGTACTTC
TRBV28	-	TRBJ1-2	-	CASSLTGMNYGYTF	TGTGCCAGCAGCTTGACAGGAATGAACTATGGCTACACCTTC
TRBV28	-	TRBJ2-7	-	CASSFAALSYEQYF	TGTGCCAGCAGTTTCGCGGCCCTATCCTACGAGCAGTACTTC
TRBV7-6	TRBD2	TRBJ2-7	-	CASSDGLAGEGEQYF	TGTGCCAGCAGCGACGGACTAGCGGGAGAGGGCGAGCAGTACTTC
TRBV28	-	TRBJ1-1	-	CASRRDRNTEAFF	TGTGCCAGCAGGCGAGACAGGAACACTGAAGCTTTCTTT
TRBV10-1	-	TRBJ2-2	once	CASSDGQSRTGELFF	TGCGCCAGCAGTGATGGACAGTCTCGGACCGGGGAGCTGTTTTTT
TRBV15	-	TRBJ1-2	-	CATSRDNYGYTF	TGTGCCACCAGCAGAGATAACTATGGCTACACCTTC
TRBV6-6	TRBD1	TRBJ1-6	-	CASSLRRGLGSPLHF	TGTGCCAGCAGTCTGCGCAGGGGGCTTGGGTCACCCCTCCACTTT
TRBV5-4	-	TRBJ1-3	-	CASSLDIGGGNTIYF	TGTGCCAGCAGCTTGGATATAGGTGGAGGAAACACCATATATTTT
TRBV28	-	TRBJ1-2	-	CASSPEGGVGYGYTF	TGTGCCAGCAGTCCCGAGGGGGGAGTAGGCTATGGCTACACCTTC